These T cell receptor beta chains were read from a single sample in a study of blood T cells in healthy people across ages. TCRdb redid the calling of the 5' RACE reads with MiXCR, one entry per CDR3 protein. This table holds more than 1,400,000 distinct CDR3 sequences, about 43% found once. The sequenced sample consisted of blood. The receptors were gathered from a woman aged 18-35 years in good health. CDR3s include the opening cysteine and the closing phenylalanine or tryptophan. The D gene is left open where the match is weak. Part of the rows lack a size; the others show once, few, many or a class for expanded clones.

cdr3_nt: TGTGCCAGCAGTGAGGAACAGAGCTGTGGCTACACCTTC; cdr3_aa: CASSEEQSCGYTF; d_call: NA; v_call: TRBV6-6; clone_size: NA; j_call: TRBJ1-2
cdr3_nt: TGTGCCAGCAGCTCCAATATGAGGGCAGATACGCAGTATTTT; cdr3_aa: CASSSNMRADTQYF; d_call: NA; v_call: TRBV7-9; clone_size: NA; j_call: TRBJ2-3
cdr3_nt: TGCAGCGTTGAAAGGTATGGCAGCTACGAGCAGTACTTC; cdr3_aa: CSVERYGSYEQYF; d_call: NA; v_call: TRBV29-1; clone_size: few; j_call: TRBJ2-7
cdr3_nt: TGCGCCAGCAATAACAGGGTTGATGATGGCTACACCTTC; cdr3_aa: CASNNRVDDGYTF; d_call: NA; v_call: TRBV5-1; clone_size: few; j_call: TRBJ1-2
cdr3_nt: TGTGCCAGCTCACACAGTTCAGGGGAGACCCAGTACTTC; cdr3_aa: CASSHSSGETQYF; d_call: NA; v_call: TRBV28; clone_size: few; j_call: TRBJ2-5
cdr3_nt: TGTGCCAGCAGCTTACTTTCGCGGCTCTCTGGGGCCAACGTCCTGACTTTC; cdr3_aa: CASSLLSRLSGANVLTF; d_call: NA; v_call: TRBV7-8; clone_size: NA; j_call: TRBJ2-6
cdr3_nt: TGCAGCGGGGGTTTCTCTAGCACAGATACGCAGTATTTT; cdr3_aa: CSGGFSSTDTQYF; d_call: NA; v_call: TRBV29-1; clone_size: few; j_call: TRBJ2-3
cdr3_nt: TGCAGTGCTAGACATCTCGAGCGGGGGGTCAATGAGCAGTTCTTC; cdr3_aa: CSARHLERGVNEQFF; d_call: TRBD2; v_call: TRBV20-1; clone_size: NA; j_call: TRBJ2-1
cdr3_nt: TGTGCCATGGCAGAAGGGGTTTCCTACGAGCAGTACTTC; cdr3_aa: CAMAEGVSYEQYF; d_call: NA; v_call: TRBV10-3; clone_size: NA; j_call: TRBJ2-7
cdr3_nt: TGTGCCAGCAGTTCGACTAGCGGATTAAATGAGGGTACGCAGTATTTT; cdr3_aa: CASSSTSGLNEGTQYF; d_call: TRBD2; v_call: TRBV12-3/TRBV12-4; clone_size: many; j_call: TRBJ2-3
cdr3_nt: TGTGCCAGAAGTGGGAGTTTTGGGGCCGGGCTCAGGGCAGATACGCAGTATTTT; cdr3_aa: CARSGSFGAGLRADTQYF; d_call: NA; v_call: TRBV25-1; clone_size: NA; j_call: TRBJ2-3
cdr3_nt: TGTGCCAGCAGCGTCTCTGGGGTTAACTATGGCTACACCTTC; cdr3_aa: CASSVSGVNYGYTF; d_call: NA; v_call: TRBV12-3/TRBV12-4; clone_size: few; j_call: TRBJ1-2
cdr3_nt: TGTGCCAGCAGCTCCGACAGGGCGATCTATAATTCACCCCTCCACTTT; cdr3_aa: CASSSDRAIYNSPLHF; d_call: TRBD1; v_call: TRBV7-8; clone_size: NA; j_call: TRBJ1-6
cdr3_nt: TGTGCCAGCACCGTTTTACGGGACAGGGGTAGGAATGAGCAGTTCTTC; cdr3_aa: CASTVLRDRGRNEQFF; d_call: TRBD1; v_call: TRBV7-9; clone_size: NA; j_call: TRBJ2-1
cdr3_nt: TGTGCCAGTGAAGGACAGGGGATTTATTATTATGGCTACACCTTC; cdr3_aa: CASEGQGIYYYGYTF; d_call: TRBD1; v_call: TRBV30; clone_size: few; j_call: TRBJ1-2
cdr3_nt: TGTGCCAGCAGCCTAATACAGGGGTGCAATGAGCAGTTCTTC; cdr3_aa: CASSLIQGCNEQFF; d_call: TRBD1; v_call: TRBV27; clone_size: NA; j_call: TRBJ2-1
cdr3_nt: TGTGCCAGCAGTGCGGGAGGGATCAACACCGGGGAGCTGTTTTTT; cdr3_aa: CASSAGGINTGELFF; d_call: TRBD2; v_call: TRBV2; clone_size: once; j_call: TRBJ2-2
cdr3_nt: TGTGCCTGGGCCCCGGGACTAGGGACCGGGGAGCTGTTTTTT; cdr3_aa: CAWAPGLGTGELFF; d_call: TRBD2; v_call: TRBV30; clone_size: NA; j_call: TRBJ2-2
cdr3_nt: TGTGCCAGCAGCCAAGAGGACCCCCTGAACACCGGGGAGCTGTTTTTT; cdr3_aa: CASSQEDPLNTGELFF; d_call: NA; v_call: TRBV14; clone_size: NA; j_call: TRBJ2-2
cdr3_nt: TGTGCCATCGGACAGGGGCGACAAGAGACCCAGTACTTC; cdr3_aa: CAIGQGRQETQYF; d_call: TRBD1; v_call: TRBV10-3; clone_size: few; j_call: TRBJ2-5
cdr3_nt: TGTGCCAGCTCACTCGACAGCAGGGTCCAGGGCAATGAGCAGTTCTTC; cdr3_aa: CASSLDSRVQGNEQFF; d_call: NA; v_call: TRBV18; clone_size: few; j_call: TRBJ2-1
cdr3_nt: TGCGCCAGCAGCTTGGGTTTTGGAAACGGGGGGGCCAATGAGCAGTTCTTC; cdr3_aa: CASSLGFGNGGANEQFF; d_call: TRBD2; v_call: TRBV5-1; clone_size: NA; j_call: TRBJ2-1
cdr3_nt: TGCGCCAGCAGCCACCAGGGGGACGAGCAGTACTTC; cdr3_aa: CASSHQGDEQYF; d_call: TRBD1; v_call: TRBV5-1; clone_size: NA; j_call: TRBJ2-7
cdr3_nt: TGTGCCAGCAGTCTTAACAGGGACCCTTCCTACAATGAGCAGTTCTTC; cdr3_aa: CASSLNRDPSYNEQFF; d_call: NA; v_call: TRBV6-1; clone_size: NA; j_call: TRBJ2-1